Included here is one TCR beta chain sequence, with context. Its antigen remains unidentified. This sample stems from a study of tissue T cells after allogeneic stem cell transplantation. Study-level information: Pathologist review favored tissue samples showing histologically apparent lymphocytes. Study-wide results and limits: Shared clones across patients were few; motif clustering revealed tissue-specific shared signatures.

Autopsy tissues included GI tract, liver, skin and lymphoid organs. The germline CDR1 and CDR2 sequences are MNHEY and SVGEGT. The CDR3 sequence is 14 residues long. The ends were cut back, 0 bases at V and 5 bases at J, with 10 bases in the middle. Clones were sequenced by immunoSEQ multiplex PCR, and TCRdb holds only the in-frame ones, with some missing. The sample carries approximately 9,700 clones, roughly two thirds recorded once. J is TRBJ1-1 and V is TRBV6-2 or TRBV6-3; D might be TRBD1 (5 bases). Material: tissue from the ileum, obtained at autopsy. This sequence was found in a woman aged 18-49 years with breast cancer. The CDR3 nucleotides read TGTGCCAGCAGTTACTCACTGTGGGGGACTGAAGCTTTCTTT. This encodes CASSYSLWGTEAFF.